The 3 T cell receptor beta chains below all came from one sample that was sequenced in a study of neurological immune-mediated disorders. TCRdb used MiXCR to reprocess the 5' RACE reads, holding one entry per CDR3 protein. The sample has around 69,000 distinct CDR3 sequences, about 10% seen once. Time point denoted: longitudinal time-point 1 (baseline). Sequencing was done on a sample of PBMCs. All receptors come from a young man in good health.

This clonotype was seen at least ten times. The rearrangement joins TRBV28 to TRBJ2-1; the D call may be TRBD1 or TRBD2 (5 bases each). The germline gives CDR1 MDHEN, CDR2 SYDVKM. This CDR3 has 16 amino acids. Trimming removed 5 bases at V and 3 bases at J, with 17 bases between. CDR3 bases: TGTGCCAGCAGTCCAAGCCCGGGGCAAGGCTACAATGAGCAGTTCTTC. This codes for CASSPSPGQGYNEQFF.

This clonotype was found many times. The chain carries TRBV12-3 or TRBV12-4 and TRBJ2-7, with TRBD2 matching 7 bases. CDR3 length: 16 residues. Trimming took 5 bases from V and 7 from J; bases not matched to a gene: 17. The CDR3 sequence is CASSLRTGTNRGEQYF. CDR3 bases: TGTGCCAGCAGTCTGAGAACCGGGACTAACAGAGGGGAGCAGTACTTC.

This clonotype was seen ten or more times. The chain joins TRBV20-1 to TRBJ1-3; no firm D call. Trimming stripped 2 bases from V and 2 bases from J, with 16 bases between. Germline CDR1 is DFQATT and CDR2 is SNEGSKA (reference sequence). The CDR3 is 16 residues long. CDR3 sequence reads: CSARWNEGGTGNTIYF. Written as DNA, the CDR3 is TGCAGTGCTAGATGGAATGAGGGTGGGACTGGAAACACCATATATTTT.